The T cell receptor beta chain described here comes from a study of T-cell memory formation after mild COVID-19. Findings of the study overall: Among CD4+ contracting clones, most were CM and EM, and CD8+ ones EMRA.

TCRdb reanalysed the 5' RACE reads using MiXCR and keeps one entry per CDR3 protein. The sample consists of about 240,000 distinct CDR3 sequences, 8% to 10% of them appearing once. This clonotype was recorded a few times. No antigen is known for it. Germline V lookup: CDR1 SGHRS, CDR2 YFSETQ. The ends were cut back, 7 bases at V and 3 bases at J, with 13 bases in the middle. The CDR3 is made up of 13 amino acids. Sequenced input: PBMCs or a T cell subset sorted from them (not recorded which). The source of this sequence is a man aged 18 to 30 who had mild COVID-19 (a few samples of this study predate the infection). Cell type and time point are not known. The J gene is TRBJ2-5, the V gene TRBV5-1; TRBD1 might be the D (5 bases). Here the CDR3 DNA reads TGCGCCAGCGCGCCGCCCAGGGAAGAGACCCAGTACTTC. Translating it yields CASAPPREETQYF.